The 32 T cell receptor beta chains below come from one sample, sequenced in a study of human T cells and chemical hapten exposure. As for time point: patch test 3, about 24 weeks after DPC sensitization. Treatment noted: therapeutic diphenylcyclopropenone sensitization with weekly scalp DPC. TCRdb re-derived calls from the RACE reads in MiXCR, one entry per CDR3 protein. This table has about 120,000 distinct CDR3 sequences, around 11% appearing once. Sequencing used whole blood, obtained in connection with sensitization to the hapten diphenylcyclopropenone (DPC). These receptors originate from a woman between 45 and 60 years old with alopecia areata. Some clones in this sample may be carry-over from other donors' samples.

The V and J genes are TRBV6-1 and TRBJ1-2; the D is unclear. Germline values: CDR1 MNHNS, CDR2 SASEGT. This CDR3 is built from 14 residues. V gave up 5 bases and J gave up 2 bases, with 12 bases separating them. For the CDR3, the DNA is TGTGCCAGCAGTTTTAGTGATCAAAACTATGGCTACACCTTC. It specifies CASSFSDQNYGYTF.

In its sample, this clonotype was seen a few times. J is TRBJ2-5 and V is TRBV7-2; D uncertain. Per the germline V gene, CDR1 is SGHTA and CDR2 is FQGNSA. The CDR3 has 13 residues. Trimming shortened V by 1 base and J by 5 bases, and 8 bases separated the two germline ends. CDR3 loop: CASSLDPVETQYF. The CDR3, as DNA: TGTGCCAGCAGCTTAGACCCGGTGGAGACCCAGTACTTC.

This clonotype was found a few times. The rearrangement uses TRBV6-2 or TRBV6-3 and TRBJ1-5; TRBD1 aligns across 7 bases. This CDR3 is 16 amino acids long. The ends lost 3 bases at V and 0 bases at J; junction bases unmatched: 5. Germline assignment: CDR1 MNHEY and CDR2 SVGEGT. CDR3 amino acids: CASSYPQGISNQPQHF. The CDR3 region has the DNA TGTGCCAGCAGTTATCCACAGGGGATTAGCAATCAGCCCCAGCATTTT.

In this sample, this clonotype turned up a few times. The gene calls are TRBV6-5 and TRBJ2-7, with a possible D match to TRBD1 (6 bases). The germline V and J ends were trimmed by 7 bases and 7 bases, with 11 bases remaining between them. This CDR3 has 11 amino acids. Germline V lookup: CDR1 MNHEY, CDR2 SVGAGI. Written as DNA, the CDR3 is TGTGCCAGCAATCAGGGGATGGAGCAGTACTTC. It specifies CASNQGMEQYF.

This clonotype was seen repeatedly, ten times or more. The chain joins TRBV2 to TRBJ1-1, with unresolved D. CDR1 is SNHLY and CDR2 is FYNNEI in the germline V gene. Trimming stripped 7 bases from V and 4 bases from J, with 13 bases between. This CDR3 comprises 13 residues. CDR3 nucleotides: TGTGCCAGCATGGCACCCTGGGGCACTGAAGCTTTCTTT. Its translation: CASMAPWGTEAFF. The complete variable domain, with remaining parts taken from reference TRBV2 and TRBJ1-1, reads EPEVTQTPSHQVTQMGQEVILRCVPISNHLYFYWYRQILGQKVEFLVSFYNNEISEKSEIFDDQFSVERPDGSNFTLKIRSTKLEDSAMYFCASMAPWGTEAFFGQGTRLTVV.

The chain is built from TRBV29-1 and TRBJ2-1, with 10 bases that match TRBD1. The CDR3 runs to 12 residues. Germline V gene sequence: CDR1 SQVTM, CDR2 ANQGSEA. With V trimmed by 5 bases and J by 9 bases, 4 bases remained unmatched. CDR3 sequence: CSVSTGGGEQFF. CDR3 sequence (DNA): TGCAGCGTTTCGACAGGGGGCGGTGAGCAGTTCTTC.

This clonotype occurred a few times. The V call is TRBV6-5, the J call TRBJ1-1, with 8 bases fitting TRBD1. The CDR3 contains 16 residues. The trim removed 6 bases at V and 1 base at J, leaving 10 bases unmatched. Germline values: CDR1 MNHEY, CDR2 SVGAGI. The CDR3 region is CASRVTGVPPNTEAFF. The CDR3 DNA follows: TGTGCCAGCAGAGTGACAGGGGTCCCACCGAACACTGAAGCTTTCTTT.

This clonotype was seen many times. The gene calls are TRBV20-1 and TRBJ1-2; D is unresolved. V lost 6 bases, J lost 2 bases, and 16 bases lay in between. CDR1 and CDR2 from the germline V gene are DFQATT and SNEGSKA (reference sequence). CDR3 size: 14 residues. The CDR3: CSAPPGGWNYGYTF. CDR3 coding DNA: TGCAGTGCCCCCCCTGGCGGTTGGAACTATGGCTACACCTTC.

This clonotype was counted many times. The V and J genes are TRBV7-2 and TRBJ2-3; 11 bases are shared with TRBD2. This CDR3 contains 16 residues. V shed 4 bases, J shed 3 bases, and the junction held 6 bases outside the gene matches. Germline-derived CDR1 and CDR2 are SGHTA and FQGNSA. CDR3 in DNA: TGTGCCAGCAGCTCCAGGGCTAGCGGGGGGACAGATACGCAGTATTTT. It yields the protein CASSSRASGGTDTQYF.

This clonotype was picked up a small number of times. This chain uses TRBV29-1 with TRBJ1-2, with D hard to call. The V end lost 0 bases, the J end lost 5 bases, and 7 bases lay between the germline ends. Germline CDR1 is SQVTM and CDR2 is ANQGSEA. This CDR3 comprises 12 residues. CDR3 sequence reads: CSVEDRSYGYTF. The DNA of the CDR3 is TGCAGCGTTGAAGACAGGTCATATGGCTACACCTTC.

CDR3 in amino acids: CASSRLKDSNQPQHF. CDR3 sequence (DNA): TGTGCCAGCAGTCGACTTAAAGATAGCAATCAGCCCCAGCATTTT. V is TRBV3-1 and J is TRBJ1-5; D is unclear. The V end lost 6 bases, the J end lost 0 bases, and 12 bases lay between the germline ends. CDR3 length: 15 residues. CDR1 is LGHDT and CDR2 is YNNKEL in the germline V gene (reference sequence).

This clonotype was picked up a small number of times. The gene calls are TRBV5-1 and TRBJ2-5; 8 bases fit TRBD2. This CDR3 region has 14 residues. Looked up from germline, CDR1 is SGHRS and CDR2 is YFSETQ. J lost 5 bases, V lost 3 bases, and 6 bases had no gene match. CDR3: CASSSGTRAETQYF. The CDR3 bases are TGCGCCAGCAGCTCGGGGACTAGGGCCGAGACCCAGTACTTC.

This clonotype was counted many times. The V gene is TRBV27, the J gene TRBJ2-7; D perhaps matches TRBD1 (6 bases). This CDR3 region has 14 residues. Germline CDR1 and CDR2: MNHEY and SMNVEV (reference sequence). Trimming removed 6 bases at V and 2 bases at J, with 14 bases between. The CDR3 DNA reads TGTGCCAGCAGCCGGGCTGGGGGCACCTACGAGCAGTACTTC. It is translated as CASSRAGGTYEQYF.

In its sample, this clonotype was seen a few times. CDR3 nucleotide sequence: TGTGCCAGCAGTTTACGGGAGCCAACACCCCTCCACTTT. It is translated as CASSLREPTPLHF. The V gene is TRBV28, the J gene TRBJ1-6, with D uncertain. Germline V lookup: CDR1 MDHEN, CDR2 SYDVKM. The CDR3 covers 13 residues. V lost 2 bases to trimming and J lost 11 bases, with 10 bases between them. Filled out from reference TRBV28 and TRBJ1-6, the complete variable domain reads DVKVTQSSRYLVKRTGEKVFLECVQDMDHENMFWYRQDPGLGLRLIYFSYDVKMKEKGDIPEGYSVSREKKERFSLILESASTNQTSMYLCASSLREPTPLHFGNGTRLTVT.

This clonotype was counted a few times. The chain is built from TRBV24-1 and TRBJ1-5; D not resolved. CDR1 KGHDR and CDR2 SFDVKD come from the germline V gene. The CDR3 is 19 amino acids. Trimming took 7 bases from V and 0 from J, leaving 24 bases between them. The CDR3 here is CATRLPTELQTISNQPQHF. The CDR3 DNA reads as TGTGCCACCAGGCTTCCAACAGAGCTACAGACTATTAGCAATCAGCCCCAGCATTTT.

CDR3 region: CASSVRAGDLTDTQYF. Here the CDR3 DNA reads TGTGCCAGCAGCGTAAGAGCGGGGGATTTGACAGATACGCAGTATTTT. The genes are TRBV9 and TRBJ2-3, with TRBD2 matching over 8 bases. Germline values: CDR1 SGDLS, CDR2 YYNGEE. The V gene end was trimmed by 1 base and the J gene end by 3 bases; junction bases not matched to a gene: 7. CDR3 length: 16 amino acids.

This chain connects TRBV29-1 to TRBJ1-1; D gene unclear. Per germline, CDR1 SQVTM and CDR2 ANQGSEA. The ends were cut back, 3 bases at V and 5 bases at J, with 10 bases in the middle. The CDR3 covers 12 residues. CDR3 nucleotide sequence: TGCAGCGTTGATAATATAGGGACTGAAGCTTTCTTT. Protein product: CSVDNIGTEAFF. Full variable domain (rest looked up from reference TRBV29-1 and TRBJ1-1): SAVISQKPSRDICQRGTSLTIQCQVDSQVTMMFWYRQQPGQSLTLIATANQGSEATYESGFVIDKFPISRPNLTFSTLTVSNMSPEDSSIYLCSVDNIGTEAFFGQGTRLTVV.

This clonotype was recorded a few times. The chain carries TRBV27 and TRBJ1-6; TRBD1 is a possible D gene (6 bases). CDR1 is MNHEY and CDR2 is SMNVEV in the germline V gene (reference sequence). V was clipped by 1 base and J by 6 bases, with 16 bases between them. CDR3 length: 17 residues. The CDR3 is CASSLWGTLVSNSPLHF. CDR3 nucleotides: TGTGCCAGCAGTTTATGGGGGACACTGGTCTCTAATTCACCCCTCCACTTT.

The gene calls are TRBV2 and TRBJ2-1; TRBD2 matches at 11 bases. Trimming at V came to 6 bases and at J to 2 bases, leaving 9 bases not matched to a gene. From germline, CDR1 is SNHLY and CDR2 FYNNEI. The CDR3 has 17 residues. CDR3 in amino acids: CASRITLAGGTYNEQFF. The CDR3 DNA sequence: TGTGCCAGCAGAATCACCCTAGCGGGAGGCACCTACAATGAGCAGTTCTTC. Drawing the rest from reference TRBV2 and TRBJ2-1, the complete variable domain is EPEVTQTPSHQVTQMGQEVILRCVPISNHLYFYWYRQILGQKVEFLVSFYNNEISEKSEIFDDQFSVERPDGSNFTLKIRSTKLEDSAMYFCASRITLAGGTYNEQFFGPGTRLTVL.

Points on this clonotype: A junction end diverges from the germline sequence, so it may reflect a read error. This chain connects TRBV4-3 to TRBJ2-1; 13 bases match TRBD2. The CDR3 runs 16 residues. Germline CDR1 and CDR2: LGHNA and YSLEER. CDR3 sequence reads: CASSPGLAGAYNDQFF. CDR3 bases: TGCGCCAGCAGCCCAGGACTAGCGGGAGCCTACAATGATCAGTTCTTC.

This chain connects TRBV10-3 to TRBJ1-4; 9 bases are a match to TRBD1. CDR3 length: 13 amino acids. V shed 10 bases, J shed 8 bases, and the junction held 8 bases outside the gene matches. Germline-derived CDR1 and CDR2 are ENHRY and SYGVKD. The CDR3 nucleotides are TGTGCCACCTCACAGGGGGCGAGAGAAAAACTGTTTTTT. Its protein is CATSQGAREKLFF.

This clonotype was seen many times. The chain is built from TRBV10-1 and TRBJ1-5; no firm D call. This CDR3 contains 12 residues. Per the germline V gene, CDR1 is WNHNN and CDR2 is SYGVQD (reference sequence). With 3 bases removed from V and 4 bases from J, the gap between germline ends came to 4 bases. The CDR3 DNA sequence: TGCGCCAGCAGTGACGGGAATCAGCCCCAGCATTTT. It translates to CASSDGNQPQHF.

This clonotype has only a few counts. The germline gene is not matched at one end of the junction; a read error may be the cause. The V gene is TRBV4-3, the J gene TRBJ1-5; D gene ambiguous. Germline V gene sequence: CDR1 LGHNA, CDR2 YSLEER. The CDR3 consists of 15 residues. The CDR3 region has the DNA TGTGCCAGCAGCCAAGTCGGAGGGCCGGTCTCACCCCAGCATTTT. It is translated as CASSQVGGPVSPQHF.

This clonotype was counted at least ten times. V and J are TRBV4-3 and TRBJ2-1; D may be TRBD1 (8 bases). The germline V gene has CDR1 LGHNA and CDR2 YSLEER. V was pared by 3 bases and J by 2 bases, with 14 bases between. This CDR3 is built from 16 residues. CDR3 region: CASSQDRAGAYNEQFF. CDR3 in DNA: TGCGCCAGCAGCCAGGACAGGGCGGGAGCCTACAATGAGCAGTTCTTC.

This sequence joins TRBV27 and TRBJ2-3, with D hard to call. The germline V and J ends were trimmed by 2 bases and 0 bases, with 15 bases remaining between them. The CDR3 has 17 residues. Per the germline V gene, CDR1 is MNHEY and CDR2 is SMNVEV (reference sequence). The DNA of the CDR3 is TGTGCCAGCAGTTTAAATTTCCGGGCAACTAGCACAGATACGCAGTATTTT. As protein: CASSLNFRATSTDTQYF.

This clonotype was detected only a few times. V gene TRBV6-6 combines with J gene TRBJ1-5; 8 bases match TRBD1. This CDR3 region has 14 residues. The V segment lost 8 bases and the J segment 6 bases; nucleotides outside the gene matches: 9. Germline-derived CDR1 and CDR2 are MNHNY and SVGAGI (reference sequence). The CDR3 DNA sequence: TGTGCCAGCCAGGACAGGGTAAAAAGTCAGCCCCAGCATTTT. Translation gives CASQDRVKSQPQHF.

The chain employs TRBV9 and TRBJ2-3; TRBD2 is a possible D gene (6 bases). The V end was cut by 0 bases, the J end by 5 bases, with 10 bases between. Germline V gene lookup returns CDR1 SGDLS and CDR2 YYNGEE. This CDR3 is 14 amino acids long. This chain's CDR3 is CASSVGLGEDTQYF. The CDR3 nucleotides are TGTGCCAGCAGCGTAGGACTAGGGGAAGATACGCAGTATTTT.

V usage is TRBV6-5 and J usage is TRBJ1-3, with D possibly being TRBD1 (6 bases). The CDR3 length is 16 residues. Trimming shortened V by 4 bases and J by 4 bases, and 17 bases separated the two germline ends. Germline CDR1 and CDR2: MNHEY and SVGAGI. CDR3 loop: CASSSPGAQSGNTIYF. CDR3 coding DNA: TGTGCCAGCAGTTCTCCAGGGGCTCAGTCCGGAAACACCATATATTTT.

The J gene is TRBJ2-3, the V gene TRBV7-2, with 8 bases lining up with TRBD2. CDR1 and CDR2 from the germline V gene are SGHTA and FQGNSA. The CDR3 has 15 residues. Trimming cost V 1 base and J 4 bases; bases outside gene matches: 4. CDR3 sequence (DNA): TGTGCCAGCAGCTTAGGTCCGGGAGGGCCAGATACGCAGTATTTT. Its protein product is CASSLGPGGPDTQYF.

This clonotype was recorded at least ten times. V is TRBV20-1 and J is TRBJ2-7; D remains unclear. The germline V gene encodes CDR1 DFQATT and CDR2 SNEGSKA (reference sequence). The CDR3 sequence is 15 residues long. V dropped 0 bases and J dropped 2 bases, with 14 bases sitting between them. DNA for the CDR3: TGCAGTGCTAGAGACTTGCTGGGATCGGCCTACGAGCAGTACTTC. As protein: CSARDLLGSAYEQYF.

This clonotype was recorded many times. CDR3 sequence (DNA): TGTGCCAGCAGCTTAGCAGGGAAGGCTAATGAAAAACTGTTTTTT. Its translation is CASSLAGKANEKLFF. The V gene is TRBV7-9, the J gene TRBJ1-4; unclear D gene. CDR1 SEHNR and CDR2 FQNEAQ come from the germline V gene (reference sequence). This CDR3 has 15 amino acids. Trimming cost V 0 bases and J 3 bases, with 8 bases left between them.

The J gene is TRBJ1-1, the V gene TRBV12-3 or TRBV12-4, with 7 bases identical to TRBD1. The CDR3 spans 13 residues. The V gene end was trimmed by 5 bases and the J gene end by 4 bases; junction bases not matched to a gene: 4. DNA for the CDR3: TGTGCCAGCAGTAACAGGGGTGGCACTGAAGCTTTCTTT. Translating it yields CASSNRGGTEAFF.